This T cell receptor (beta chain) comes out of a study of blood T cell repertoires in COVID-19. About the study: Italy, Spain and the United States were the sources of the convalescent and acute COVID-19 samples. PBMCs, B-cell-depleted T cells, or T cells were the source of the cDNA or gDNA that made up the material.

Seattle enrolled patients during active infection and tracked them longitudinally. About this clone: The junction and the germline gene differ at one end; a read error may be behind it.

Per the authors' pipeline: Scientists estimated how many nucleated cells there were by amplifying reference gene primers. Libraries were prepared by immunoSEQ multiplex PCR; TCRdb keeps only in-frame clonotypes and omits some of them. That table is the source of V, J and clone size, and D and trimming were worked out from the DNA. This sample has fewer than 500,000 clones, with over 85% found just once. The sequenced material came from peripheral blood. This TCR came from a man younger than 35 with COVID-19, enrolled during active disease.

This CDR3 is CASSLEGGRMEANEQFF. As DNA, the CDR3 is TGTGCCAGCAGCCTAGAAGGCGGGAGAATGGAGGCCAATGAGCAGTTCTTC. The chain recombines TRBV11-3 with TRBJ2-1, with 7 bases that match TRBD2. CDR3 length: 17 amino acids. CDR1 is SGHNT, CDR2 YENEEA, per germline.